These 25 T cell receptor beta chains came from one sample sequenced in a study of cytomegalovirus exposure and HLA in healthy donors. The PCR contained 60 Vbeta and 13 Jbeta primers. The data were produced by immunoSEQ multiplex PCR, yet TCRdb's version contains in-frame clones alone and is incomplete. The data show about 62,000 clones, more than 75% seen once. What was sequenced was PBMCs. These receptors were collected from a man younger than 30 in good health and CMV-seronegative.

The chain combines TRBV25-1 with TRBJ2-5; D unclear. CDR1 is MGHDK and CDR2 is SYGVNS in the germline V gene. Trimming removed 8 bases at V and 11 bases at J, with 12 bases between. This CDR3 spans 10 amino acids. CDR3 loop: CASGSGSQYF. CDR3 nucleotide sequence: TGTGCCAGCGGATCCGGGTCTCAGTACTTC.

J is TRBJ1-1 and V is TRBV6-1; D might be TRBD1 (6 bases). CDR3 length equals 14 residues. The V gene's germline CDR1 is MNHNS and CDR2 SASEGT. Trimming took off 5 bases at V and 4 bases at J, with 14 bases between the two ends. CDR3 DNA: TGTGCCAGCAGTACTACAGGGTACGGCACTGAAGCTTTCTTT. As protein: CASSTTGYGTEAFF.

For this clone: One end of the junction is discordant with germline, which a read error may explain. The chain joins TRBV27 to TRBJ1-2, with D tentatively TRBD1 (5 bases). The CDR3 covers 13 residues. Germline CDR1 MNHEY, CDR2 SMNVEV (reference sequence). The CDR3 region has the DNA TGTGCCAGCAGTTCGACAGCGCCGTATGGCTATACCTTC. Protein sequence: CASSSTAPYGYTF.

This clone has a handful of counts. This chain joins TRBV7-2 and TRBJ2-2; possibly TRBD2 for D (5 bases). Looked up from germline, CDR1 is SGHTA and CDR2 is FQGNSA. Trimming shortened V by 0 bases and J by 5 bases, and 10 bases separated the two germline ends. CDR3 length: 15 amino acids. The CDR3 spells CASSLASSGTGELFF. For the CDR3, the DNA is TGTGCCAGCAGCTTAGCATCTTCGGGGACCGGGGAGCTGTTTTTT. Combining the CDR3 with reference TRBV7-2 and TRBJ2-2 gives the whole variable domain GAGVSQSPSNKVTEKGKDVELRCDPISGHTALYWYRQSLGQGLEFLIYFQGNSAPDKSGLPSDRFSAERTGGSVSTLTIQRTQQEDSAVYLCASSLASSGTGELFFGEGSRLTVL.

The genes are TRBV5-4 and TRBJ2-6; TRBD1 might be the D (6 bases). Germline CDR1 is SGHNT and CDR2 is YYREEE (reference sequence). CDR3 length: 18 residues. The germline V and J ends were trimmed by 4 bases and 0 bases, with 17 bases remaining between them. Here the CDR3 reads CASSPQVGGVSGANVLTF. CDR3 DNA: TGTGCCAGCAGCCCTCAGGTAGGGGGAGTCTCTGGGGCCAACGTCCTGACTTTC. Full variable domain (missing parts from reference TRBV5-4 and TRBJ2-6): ETGVTQSPTHLIKTRGQQVTLRCSSQSGHNTVSWYQQALGQGPQFIFQYYREEENGRGNFPPRFSGLQFPNYSSELNVNALELDDSALYLCASSPQVGGVSGANVLTFGAGSRLTVL.

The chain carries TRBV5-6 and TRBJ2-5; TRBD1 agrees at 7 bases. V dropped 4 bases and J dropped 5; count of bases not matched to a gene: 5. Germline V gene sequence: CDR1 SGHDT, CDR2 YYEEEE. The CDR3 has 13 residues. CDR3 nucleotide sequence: TGTGCCAGCAGCGCTACAGGGGAGGAGACCCAGTACTTC. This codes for CASSATGEETQYF.

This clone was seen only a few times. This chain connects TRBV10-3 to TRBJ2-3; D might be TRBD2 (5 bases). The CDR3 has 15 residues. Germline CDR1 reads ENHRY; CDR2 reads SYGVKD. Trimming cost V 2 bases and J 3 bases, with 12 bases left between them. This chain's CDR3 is CAISEKVRGTDTQYF. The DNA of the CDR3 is TGTGCCATCAGTGAGAAGGTTCGGGGTACAGATACGCAGTATTTT.

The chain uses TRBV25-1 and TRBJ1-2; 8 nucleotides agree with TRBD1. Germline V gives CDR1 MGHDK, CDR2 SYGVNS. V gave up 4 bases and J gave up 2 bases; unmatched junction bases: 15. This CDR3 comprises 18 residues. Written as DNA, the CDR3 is TGTGCCAGCAGTGCGCCGATGACAGGGGCCGGGGTAAACTATGGCTACACCTTC. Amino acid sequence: CASSAPMTGAGVNYGYTF.

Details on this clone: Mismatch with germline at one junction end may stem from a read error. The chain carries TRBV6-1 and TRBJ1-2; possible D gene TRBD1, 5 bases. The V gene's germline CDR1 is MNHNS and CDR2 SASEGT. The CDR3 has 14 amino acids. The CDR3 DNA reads TGTGCCAGCAGGGAAGACAGAACTGGCTATGGCTACACCTTC. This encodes CASREDRTGYGYTF.

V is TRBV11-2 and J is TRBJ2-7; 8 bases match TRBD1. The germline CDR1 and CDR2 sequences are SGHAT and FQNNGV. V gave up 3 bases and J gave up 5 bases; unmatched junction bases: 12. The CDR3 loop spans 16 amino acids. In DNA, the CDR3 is TGTGCCAGCAGCTTGAGGGGCTGGAACAGGGGGGACGAGCAGTACTTC. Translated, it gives CASSLRGWNRGDEQYF.

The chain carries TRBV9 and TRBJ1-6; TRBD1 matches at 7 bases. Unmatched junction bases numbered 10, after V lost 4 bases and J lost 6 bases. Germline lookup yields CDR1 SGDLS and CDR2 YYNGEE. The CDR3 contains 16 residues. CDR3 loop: CASSTRAGGGNSPLHF. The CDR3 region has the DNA TGTGCCAGCAGCACGCGAGCAGGGGGTGGTAATTCACCCCTCCACTTT.

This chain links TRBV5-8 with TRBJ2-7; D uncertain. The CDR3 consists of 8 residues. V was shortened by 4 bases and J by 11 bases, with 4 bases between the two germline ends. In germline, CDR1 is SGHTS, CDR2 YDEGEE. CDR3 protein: CASSTEYF. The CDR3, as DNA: TGTGCCAGCAGCACTGAGTACTTC.

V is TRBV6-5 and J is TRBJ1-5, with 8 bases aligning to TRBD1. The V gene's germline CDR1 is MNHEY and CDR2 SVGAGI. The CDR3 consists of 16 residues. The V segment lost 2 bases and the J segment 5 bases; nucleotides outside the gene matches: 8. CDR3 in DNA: TGTGCCAGCAGTTACGGAACAGGGGGTGCCGATCAGCCCCAGCATTTT. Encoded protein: CASSYGTGGADQPQHF.

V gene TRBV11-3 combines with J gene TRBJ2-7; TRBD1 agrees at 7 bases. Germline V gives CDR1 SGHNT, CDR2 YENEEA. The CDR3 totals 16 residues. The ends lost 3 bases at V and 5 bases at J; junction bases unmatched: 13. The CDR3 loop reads CASSLMTGKGVHEQYF. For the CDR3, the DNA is TGTGCCAGCAGCTTGATGACAGGGAAAGGCGTTCACGAGCAGTACTTC.

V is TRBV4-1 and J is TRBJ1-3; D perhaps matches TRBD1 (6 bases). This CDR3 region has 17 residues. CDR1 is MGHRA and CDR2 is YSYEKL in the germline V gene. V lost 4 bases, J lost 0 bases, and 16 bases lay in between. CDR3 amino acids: CASSLPQGQNSGNTIYF. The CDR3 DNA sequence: TGCGCCAGCAGCCTACCACAGGGTCAGAACTCTGGAAACACCATATATTTT.

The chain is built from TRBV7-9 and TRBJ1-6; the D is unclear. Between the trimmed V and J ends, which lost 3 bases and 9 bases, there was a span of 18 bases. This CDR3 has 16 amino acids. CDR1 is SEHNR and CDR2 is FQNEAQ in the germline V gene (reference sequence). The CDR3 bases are TGTGCCAGCAGCTTGGGGAGCGTGGGAAGAGTTTCACCCCTCCACTTT. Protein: CASSLGSVGRVSPLHF.

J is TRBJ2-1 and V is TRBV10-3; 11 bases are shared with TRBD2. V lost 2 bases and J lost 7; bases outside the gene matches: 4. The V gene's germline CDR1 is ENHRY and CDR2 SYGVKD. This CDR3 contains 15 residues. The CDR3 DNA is TGTGCCATCAGTGAGGTAGCGGGGGGGCTAAATGAGCAGTTCTTC. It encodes CAISEVAGGLNEQFF.

For the CDR3, the DNA is TGTGCCAGCAGCCCAGGACAGCACACAGATACGCAGTATTTT. Translation gives CASSPGQHTDTQYF. The genes are TRBV7-2 and TRBJ2-3; tentatively, D is TRBD1 (6 bases). The CDR3 loop spans 14 amino acids. The V end lost 5 bases, the J end lost 2 bases, and 11 bases lay between the germline ends. From germline, CDR1 is SGHTA and CDR2 FQGNSA.

Here the CDR3 reads CASSFGYSGYEQYF. Written as DNA, the CDR3 is TGTGCCAGCAGTTTCGGCTATTCAGGGTACGAGCAGTACTTC. The chain combines TRBV28 with TRBJ2-7, with D perhaps TRBD1 (5 bases). The CDR3 covers 14 residues. V lost 3 bases to trimming and J lost 4 bases, with 13 bases between them. Germline-derived CDR1 and CDR2 are MDHEN and SYDVKM.

CDR3 sequence (DNA): TGCGCCAGCAGCCACGGACAGGGGGCCCCCTACGAGCAGTACTTC. Protein sequence: CASSHGQGAPYEQYF. V usage is TRBV5-1 and J usage is TRBJ2-7, with 11 positions matching TRBD1. Looked up from germline, CDR1 is SGHRS and CDR2 is YFSETQ. This CDR3 comprises 15 residues. J lost 2 bases, V lost 4 bases, and 5 bases had no gene match.

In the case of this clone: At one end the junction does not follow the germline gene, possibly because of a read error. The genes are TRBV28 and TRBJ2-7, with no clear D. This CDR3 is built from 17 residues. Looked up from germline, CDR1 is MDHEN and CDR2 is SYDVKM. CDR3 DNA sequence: TGTGCCAGCCGTTTAGGAGAGACCCCCGGAAGGCGCTACGAGCAGTACTTC. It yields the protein CASRLGETPGRRYEQYF.

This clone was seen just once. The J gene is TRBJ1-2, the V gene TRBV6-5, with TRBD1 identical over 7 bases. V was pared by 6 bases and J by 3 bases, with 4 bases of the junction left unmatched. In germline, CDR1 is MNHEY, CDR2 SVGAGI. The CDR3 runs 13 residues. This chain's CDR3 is CASRPDRDYGYTF. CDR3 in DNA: TGTGCCAGCAGGCCCGACAGGGACTATGGCTACACCTTC.

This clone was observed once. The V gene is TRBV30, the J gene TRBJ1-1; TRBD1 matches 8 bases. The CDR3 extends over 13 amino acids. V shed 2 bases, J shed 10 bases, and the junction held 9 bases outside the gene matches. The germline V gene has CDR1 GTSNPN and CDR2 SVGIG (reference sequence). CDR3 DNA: TGTGCCTGGAGTATCGACAGGGGCAAGGGAGCTTTCTTT. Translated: CAWSIDRGKGAFF.

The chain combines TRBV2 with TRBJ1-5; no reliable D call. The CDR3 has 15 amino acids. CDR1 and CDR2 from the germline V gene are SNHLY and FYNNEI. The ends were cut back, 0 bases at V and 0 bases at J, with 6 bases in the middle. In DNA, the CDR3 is TGTGCCAGCAGTGAAGCAGCCGATAGCAATCAGCCCCAGCATTTT. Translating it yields CASSEAADSNQPQHF. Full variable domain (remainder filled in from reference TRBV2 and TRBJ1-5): EPEVTQTPSHQVTQMGQEVILRCVPISNHLYFYWYRQILGQKVEFLVSFYNNEISEKSEIFDDQFSVERPDGSNFTLKIRSTKLEDSAMYFCASSEAADSNQPQHFGDGTRLSIL.

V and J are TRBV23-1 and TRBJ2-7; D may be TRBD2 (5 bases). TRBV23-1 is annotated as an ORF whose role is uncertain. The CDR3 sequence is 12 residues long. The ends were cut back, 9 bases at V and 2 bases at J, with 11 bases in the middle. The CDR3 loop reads CARHGGPYEQYF. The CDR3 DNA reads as TGCGCCAGACATGGCGGGCCCTACGAGCAGTACTTC.